This T cell receptor beta chain derives from a study of beta chain features in type 1 diabetes. Germline CDR1 is MNHEY and CDR2 is SMNVEV (reference sequence). CDR3 length equals 15 residues. The V segment lost 4 bases and the J segment 3 bases; nucleotides outside the gene matches: 6. Isolated RNA was reverse transcribed in full, so expressed TCRB transcripts were sequenced. Method: immunoSEQ multiplex PCR; TCRdb's copy keeps in-frame clones and lacks some. The table shows 130,000 to 150,000 clones, with 6% to 7.5% occurring only once. Comment on this clone: The antigen is unknown.

General observations from the study: Relative to healthy donors, patients appeared to have naive, central memory and Treg TCRB repertoires that were more similar.

The TCR originated in a woman in her thirties in good health. Material: central memory CD4+ T cells from blood. The chain joins TRBV27 to TRBJ2-4, with 7 positions matching TRBD1. The CDR3 DNA reads TGTGCCAGCAGTTCCTCACGGACAGGCAAAAACATTCAGTACTTC. The encoded protein is CASSSSRTGKNIQYF.